The TCR beta chain described here comes from a study of radiotherapy plus CTLA-4 blockade in lung cancer (dated by TCRdb to the late 2010s). Regarding the complete study: Objective responses occurred in roughly 20% of enrolled patients, and 25% to 40% achieved disease control. Overall study results and their limits: The strongest predictors of response, as reported, were early dynamic changes in blood T cell clones along with a rise in serum interferon-beta after radiation. After treatment with radiotherapy and ipilimumab, TCR clones that originated in tumors expanded in peripheral blood.

In this study, focal radiation therapy paired with CTLA-4 blockade (ipilimumab) was tested in patients who had chemo-refractory metastatic non-small-cell lung cancer. Libraries were prepared through the immunoSEQ multiplex PCR assay. TCRdb's version of the immuneACCESS table is confined to in-frame rearrangements and falls short of the full clone set. An unresolved V gene accounts for under half of the shortfall where checked; the remainder is of unknown origin. This sample has 35,000 to 40,000 clones in its table, and approximately 89% of those were observed once. The ten largest make up about 5.3% of the sample. In this sample, this clone turned up once. Its antigen is unknown. The sample holds no much larger clone one base away, and base qualities are not on file. This receptor was identified in a human donor with non-small cell lung cancer who had stable disease on radiotherapy plus ipilimumab. The input for sequencing was peripheral blood, taken from a patient treated with radiotherapy plus ipilimumab.

The CDR3 region: CASRGTDWGTQYF. Read as DNA, the sequence is TGTGCCAGCAGGGGGACAGACTGGGGGACCCAGTACTTC. The V gene is TRBV2 and the J gene is TRBJ2-5; TRBD1 lines up with 7 middle nucleotides. The germline V gene yields SNHLY for CDR1 and FYNNEI for CDR2. Trimming removed 6 bases from V and 7 bases from J; the gene matches leave 8 bases unexplained. The CDR3 sequence holds 13 residues, the cysteine and phenylalanine included. The only DNA kept is the CDR3, 39 bases in frame from the first base.